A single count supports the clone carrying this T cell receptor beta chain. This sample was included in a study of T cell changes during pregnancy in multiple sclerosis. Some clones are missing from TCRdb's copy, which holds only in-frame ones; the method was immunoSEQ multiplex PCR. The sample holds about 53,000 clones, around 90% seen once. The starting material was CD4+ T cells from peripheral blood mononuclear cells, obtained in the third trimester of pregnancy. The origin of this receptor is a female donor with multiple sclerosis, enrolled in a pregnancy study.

The CDR3 sequence is CASTRGGIANYGYTF. The CDR3 DNA sequence: TGTGCCAGCACCCGTGGGGGGATAGCTAACTATGGCTACACCTTC. The rearrangement joins TRBV5-4 to TRBJ1-2; TRBD1 is a possible D gene (5 bases). The germline CDR1 and CDR2 sequences are SGHNT and YYREEE (reference sequence). This CDR3 is 15 amino acids long. V was trimmed by 6 bases and J by 0 bases, leaving 15 bases between them.